What follows are 5 T cell receptor beta chains derived from one specimen sequenced in a study of blood T cell repertoires in COVID-19. TCRdb keeps only in-frame clones here, not all; method: immunoSEQ multiplex PCR. The profile shows 30,000 to 40,000 clones, about 85% of them singletons. Input material: peripheral blood. The source of these receptors is a man in his forties or fifties with active COVID-19.

This clone appeared a few times. The chain recombines TRBV2 with TRBJ2-3; no firm D call. The CDR3 extends over 15 amino acids. Germline lookup yields CDR1 SNHLY and CDR2 FYNNEI. The germline V and J ends were trimmed by 2 bases and 2 bases, with 11 bases remaining between them. Here the CDR3 DNA reads TGTGCCAGCAGTGAATCGAGCCCCTACACAGATACGCAGTATTTT. Amino acids: CASSESSPYTDTQYF.

This rearrangement joins TRBV4-3 to TRBJ1-5; D is uncertain. Trimming shortened V by 1 base and J by 6 bases, and 7 bases separated the two germline ends. CDR1 LGHNA and CDR2 YSLEER come from the germline V gene. The length of the CDR3 is 13 residues. The CDR3 DNA reads as TGCGCCAGCAGCCAAGCTGGAGGTCAGCCCCAGCATTTT. Protein product: CASSQAGGQPQHF.

J is TRBJ1-3 and V is TRBV6-6; D gene unclear. The CDR3 has 15 residues. Germline CDR1 reads MNHNY; CDR2 reads SVGAGI (reference sequence). Between the trimmed V and J ends, which lost 6 bases and 1 base, there was a span of 13 bases. CDR3 in DNA: TGTGCCAGCAGATGGAGGATCGAATCTGGAAACACCATATATTTT. Translation gives CASRWRIESGNTIYF.

The rearrangement uses TRBV7-2 and TRBJ1-1; TRBD1 matches at 11 bases. The V gene end was trimmed by 4 bases and the J gene end by 5 bases; junction bases not matched to a gene: 6. From germline, CDR1 is SGHTA and CDR2 FQGNSA. This CDR3 contains 15 residues. The CDR3 sequence is CASSSRTGGETEAFF. Here the CDR3 DNA reads TGTGCCAGCAGCTCACGGACAGGGGGCGAGACTGAAGCTTTCTTT.

The J gene is TRBJ1-2, the V gene TRBV3-1 (or the pseudogene TRBV3-2); the D is unclear. Germline V gives CDR1 LGHDT, CDR2 YNNKEL (reference sequence). The CDR3 spans 12 residues. Trimming took off 1 base at V and 6 bases at J, with 6 bases between the two ends. CDR3 loop: CASSQVSHGYTF. Written as DNA, the CDR3 is TGTGCCAGCAGCCAAGTTAGTCATGGCTACACCTTC.